Shown below are 18 T cell receptor beta chains from a single sample sequenced in a study of T cells expressing NK-cell markers. Following a re-call of the 5' RACE reads, TCRdb has one entry per CDR3 protein and lacks DNA. Its clone listing holds some 390,000 distinct CDR3 sequences. The specimen sequenced was blood T cells: a sorted CD56 or NKG2C T cell subset, CD4+ or CD8+ T cells, or bulk PBMC T cells (not recorded which). The receptor source for this set is a woman aged 50 to 60 in good health.

This rearrangement joins TRBV9 to TRBJ2-1; TCRdb proposes TRBD1, but this gene call is untestable without DNA. Germline assignment: CDR1 SGDLS and CDR2 YYNGEE. The CDR3 has 12 residues. The CDR3 spells CASSEYRGEQFF.

The chain is built from TRBV7-8 and TRBJ2-5; with no DNA, the TCRdb D assignment of TRBD1 cannot be verified. The CDR3 is 13 residues long. Germline CDR1 is SGHVS and CDR2 is FQNEAQ. CDR3 sequence: CASSPPVIETQYF.

V and J are TRBV6-5 and TRBJ1-2; checking the TCRdb D call of TRBD1 is not possible without DNA. Germline loops: CDR1 MNHEY, CDR2 SVGAGI. The CDR3 consists of 13 residues. CDR3 protein: CASRQTGVSGYTF.

The chain uses TRBV27 and TRBJ1-2; the TRBD1 assignment by TCRdb is unverifiable without DNA. From germline, CDR1 is MNHEY and CDR2 SMNVEV (reference sequence). The CDR3 sequence is 13 residues long. CDR3: CASSLGGIDGYTF.

V is TRBV20-1 and J is TRBJ2-6. The CDR3 length is 12 residues. Germline CDR1 is DFQATT and CDR2 is SNEGSKA (reference sequence). CDR3 sequence: CSASYGANVLTF.

The chain links TRBV24-1 to TRBJ2-4; TCRdb's assignment of TRBD1 cannot be checked, as there is no DNA. This CDR3 region has 17 residues. The germline V gene has CDR1 KGHDR and CDR2 SFDVKD. CDR3 amino acids: CATSDTKTGGGKNIQYF.

The rearrangement uses TRBV27 and TRBJ2-7; TCRdb designates TRBD2, a call that cannot be tested without DNA. CDR1 is MNHEY, CDR2 SMNVEV, per germline (reference sequence). The CDR3 runs to 13 residues. The CDR3 reads CASGLLGSYEQYF.

The genes are TRBV24-1 and TRBJ2-7. Germline V gives CDR1 KGHDR, CDR2 SFDVKD. The CDR3 runs to 14 residues. The CDR3 is CATSDSGRAYEQYF.

The chain carries TRBV5-1 and TRBJ2-5. CDR1 and CDR2 (germline): SGHRS, YFSETQ. This CDR3 is 11 amino acids long. CDR3 residues: CASILGETQYF.

The chain carries TRBV5-1 and TRBJ1-1; without DNA, the TCRdb call of TRBD1 cannot be checked. Germline CDR1 is SGHRS and CDR2 is YFSETQ. The CDR3 spans 16 residues. The CDR3 loop reads CASEAWTGTGGTEAFF.

The chain links TRBV20-1 to TRBJ1-1. CDR1 is DFQATT, CDR2 SNEGSKA, per germline (reference sequence). The CDR3 spans 15 residues. The chain's CDR3 is CSARDGAGLYTEAFF.

This rearrangement joins TRBV11-2 to TRBJ2-5. Germline loops: CDR1 SGHAT, CDR2 FQNNGV. CDR3 length: 13 residues. The CDR3 sequence: CASSSVQVGTQYF.

The V gene is TRBV6-5, the J gene TRBJ2-4; TCRdb's D gene call, TRBD1, goes unchecked for lack of DNA. There are 15 residues in the CDR3. Looked up from germline, CDR1 is MNHEY and CDR2 is SVGAGI. CDR3 in amino acids: CASSYIGQGENFQYF.

The V and J genes are TRBV6-2 or TRBV6-3 and TRBJ2-3; the TCRdb call, TRBD2, lacks DNA for checking. Germline values: CDR1 MNHEY, CDR2 SVGEGT. The CDR3 runs 12 residues. The CDR3 is CASSTGDYTQYF.

This chain links TRBV21-1 with TRBJ1-5; as DNA is missing, the TRBD1 call by TCRdb cannot be tested. TRBV21-1 is recorded as a pseudogene. The CDR3 has 16 amino acids. This CDR3 reads CASSYRGGTSNQPQHF.

The chain carries TRBV20-1 and TRBJ1-5; TCRdb indicates TRBD1, and absent DNA this call remains unverified. There are 15 residues in the CDR3. Germline CDR1 is DFQATT and CDR2 is SNEGSKA (reference sequence). The CDR3: CSATPSTGYNQPQHF.

The rearrangement joins TRBV7-6 to TRBJ2-1; TCRdb reports TRBD2, a call that lacks DNA to check it against. The CDR3 extends over 15 amino acids. The germline V gene has CDR1 SGHVS and CDR2 FNYEAQ. CDR3 region: CASSSGTSGKNEQFF.

The chain joins TRBV24-1 to TRBJ2-2; TCRdb lists TRBD1, though no DNA is available to test this call. This CDR3 has 16 residues. Germline CDR1 KGHDR, CDR2 SFDVKD. The chain's CDR3 is CATSDPGQGNTGELFF.